These 16 T cell receptor beta chains share one sample of origin, sequenced in a study of CD8 T cells in ankylosing spondylitis. In TCRdb, the 5' RACE reads were re-called with MiXCR into one record per CDR3 protein. The sample records about 42,000 distinct CDR3 sequences, over 3.5% being singletons. Sequencing used blood, either unsorted or a sorted T cell fraction (not recorded which). These receptors were obtained from a female donor with ankylosing spondylitis or in good health (not recorded which).

This clonotype was counted many times. The V gene is TRBV9, the J gene TRBJ2-2; D perhaps matches TRBD1 (6 bases). Trimming removed 2 bases from V and 6 bases from J, with 14 bases in between. Germline CDR1 SGDLS, CDR2 YYNGEE. The CDR3 is 15 residues long. CDR3: CASSVRGGSAGELFF. CDR3 sequence (DNA): TGTGCCAGCAGCGTCCGAGGGGGTAGCGCCGGGGAGCTGTTTTTT.

This clonotype was seen many times. The V gene is TRBV9, the J gene TRBJ2-1, with D possibly being TRBD1 or TRBD2 (5 bases each). The germline V gene encodes CDR1 SGDLS and CDR2 YYNGEE. This CDR3 contains 17 residues. V shed 0 bases and J shed 2 bases, with 15 bases lying between them. The CDR3 DNA sequence: TGTGCCAGCAGCGTAGAAGAGGGGACGAGGACCTACAATGAGCAGTTCTTC. Its protein is CASSVEEGTRTYNEQFF.

Ten or more counts support this clonotype. This chain joins TRBV9 and TRBJ2-3; D perhaps matches TRBD1 (6 bases). The CDR3 has 13 residues. Trimming removed 7 bases at V and 2 bases at J, with 11 bases between. The germline gives CDR1 SGDLS, CDR2 YYNGEE. CDR3 nucleotides: TGTGCCAGCGGGCAGGGGACCACAGATACGCAGTATTTT. Its translation: CASGQGTTDTQYF.

This clonotype came up many times. The chain joins TRBV9 to TRBJ2-2, with 7 bases that match TRBD2. Germline assignment: CDR1 SGDLS and CDR2 YYNGEE. The CDR3 covers 17 residues. Trimming took 0 bases from V and 4 from J; bases not matched to a gene: 9. The CDR3 coding sequence is TGTGCCAGCAGCGTAGCTTGGGGGAGGGGATCCACCGGGGAGCTGTTTTTT. This encodes CASSVAWGRGSTGELFF.

This clonotype has at least ten counts. The chain recombines TRBV9 with TRBJ2-1, with 12 bases matching TRBD2. V was clipped by 0 bases and J by 8 bases; unmatched bases: 6. Germline V gene data show CDR1 as SGDLS and CDR2 as YYNGEE. The CDR3 has 16 amino acids. CDR3 nucleotides: TGTGCCAGCAGCGTAGCGTCTAGCGGGGGGGGACATGAGCAGTTCTTC. Encoded protein: CASSVASSGGGHEQFF.

The sample holds many counts of this clonotype. The chain links TRBV9 to TRBJ2-7; D is perhaps TRBD1 or TRBD2 (5 bases each). V was clipped by 4 bases and J by 5 bases, with 19 bases between them. Germline V gene lookup returns CDR1 SGDLS and CDR2 YYNGEE. This CDR3 contains 15 residues. Written as DNA, the CDR3 is TGTGCCAGCAGCCCACTGGGGGACCAAGTTGACGAGCAGTACTTC. Residues: CASSPLGDQVDEQYF.

The V and J genes are TRBV9 and TRBJ1-2, with 7 bases lining up with TRBD1. The V segment lost 0 bases and the J segment 3 bases; nucleotides outside the gene matches: 11. CDR3 size: 17 residues. The germline CDR1 and CDR2 sequences are SGDLS and YYNGEE. For the CDR3, the DNA is TGTGCCAGCAGCGTAGGTACCCCGGGACAGTCATACTATGGCTACACCTTC. This codes for CASSVGTPGQSYYGYTF.

At least ten counts were recorded for this clonotype. V gene TRBV9 combines with J gene TRBJ2-2; D is unclear. The CDR3 has 14 amino acids. V was trimmed by 3 bases and J by 5 bases, leaving 11 bases between them. CDR1 is SGDLS and CDR2 is YYNGEE in the germline V gene. The chain's CDR3 is CASSGEGETGELFF. The CDR3 nucleotides read TGTGCCAGCAGCGGGGAAGGCGAAACCGGGGAGCTGTTTTTT.

This clonotype was found many times. V is TRBV9 and J is TRBJ2-6; 10 bases match TRBD1. The CDR3 runs to 16 residues. V lost 3 bases to trimming and J lost 1 base; unmatched junction nucleotides: 1. From germline, CDR1 is SGDLS and CDR2 YYNGEE. This CDR3 is CASSAGQGSGANVLTF. For the CDR3, the DNA is TGTGCCAGCAGCGCGGGACAGGGGTCTGGGGCCAACGTCCTGACTTTC.

This clonotype was observed at least ten times. The J gene is TRBJ2-3, the V gene TRBV9; D is possibly TRBD1 (6 bases). The CDR3 consists of 15 residues. Germline assignment: CDR1 SGDLS and CDR2 YYNGEE. V was shortened by 4 bases and J by 3 bases, with 15 bases between the two germline ends. The CDR3 is CASSPLGADTDTQYF. CDR3 bases: TGTGCCAGCAGCCCCCTGGGGGCAGATACAGATACGCAGTATTTT.

This clonotype was counted many times. The chain employs TRBV9 and TRBJ1-6; D is unresolved. Germline-derived CDR1 and CDR2 are SGDLS and YYNGEE. The V end was cut by 0 bases, the J end by 7 bases, with 11 bases between. The CDR3 spans 15 residues. The CDR3 nucleotides are TGTGCCAGCAGCGTAGGGCAGGTAGCCAATTCACCCCTCCACTTT. Its translation: CASSVGQVANSPLHF.

Judged by abundance, this clonotype is medium-sized (0.01 to 0.1%). J is TRBJ2-5 and V is TRBV9; perhaps TRBD1 as D (5 bases). The CDR3 has 14 amino acids. V lost 0 bases and J 7 bases, leaving 13 bases between the germline ends. Germline CDR1 is SGDLS and CDR2 is YYNGEE. The DNA of the CDR3 is TGTGCCAGCAGCGTAGAACATAGGGGTGGGACCCAGTACTTC. This translates into CASSVEHRGGTQYF.

About this clonotype: At one end, the junction sequence differs from germline, possibly due to a read error. The chain links TRBV9 to TRBJ2-1; D unresolved. The CDR3 is 15 residues long. The germline V gene has CDR1 SGDLS and CDR2 YYNGEE. The CDR3 region is CASSGRASSYNERFF. DNA for the CDR3: TGTGCCAGCAGCGGACGGGCCAGCTCCTACAATGAGCGGTTCTTC.

By proportion, this clonotype is medium-sized. The chain carries TRBV27 and TRBJ2-5, with D tentatively TRBD2 (6 bases). With 3 bases removed from V and 5 bases from J, the gap between germline ends came to 13 bases. The CDR3 has 14 residues. Germline V gene data show CDR1 as MNHEY and CDR2 as SMNVEV (reference sequence). The CDR3 coding sequence is TGTGCCAGCAGTTTTCCAACCCGGGGGGAGACCCAGTACTTC. Translating it yields CASSFPTRGETQYF.

This clonotype was seen many times. The chain combines TRBV9 with TRBJ1-2; TRBD1 matches at 12 bases. With 4 bases clipped from V and 6 bases from J, the junction kept 1 base outside the gene matches. The CDR3 length is 13 residues. Germline V gene lookup returns CDR1 SGDLS and CDR2 YYNGEE. CDR3 in amino acids: CASSRDRGHGYTF. The DNA of the CDR3 is TGTGCCAGCAGCCGGGACAGGGGGCATGGCTACACCTTC.

This clonotype was counted a few times. J is TRBJ2-5 and V is TRBV9; D not certain. The CDR3 contains 14 residues. V was shortened by 0 bases and J by 1 base, with 7 bases between the two germline ends. Looked up from germline, CDR1 is SGDLS and CDR2 is YYNGEE. The CDR3 is CASSVAWSQETQYF. The CDR3 DNA is TGTGCCAGCAGCGTAGCCTGGAGCCAAGAGACCCAGTACTTC. The full variable domain, in which reference TRBV9 and TRBJ2-5 provide the parts outside the CDR3, is DSGVTQTPKHLITATGQRVTLRCSPRSGDLSVYWYQQSLDQGLQFLIQYYNGEERAKGNILERFSAQQFPDLHSELNLSSLELGDSALYFCASSVAWSQETQYFGPGTRLLVL.